This T cell receptor (beta chain) was identified in a study of T cell repertoires in cytomegalovirus infection. In the study overall: From public TCR beta signatures came an indication of both CMV infection and matching HLA type.

Study conclusions and caveats: HLA-C-restricted CMV clonotypes gave the most frequent clonotype in two of eight donors. Public TCR beta family frequency separated CMV-and-HLA carriers, including in an independent cohort.

TCRdb reprocessed the reads with MiXCR, giving one entry per CDR3 protein. The repertoire holds about 400,000 distinct CDR3 sequences, approximately 18% seen once, with 8.5% to 10% in the top ten. In this sample, this clonotype turned up a few times. Its antigen remains unidentified. Losses at the gene ends were 3 bases for V and 0 bases for J; bases not matched to a gene: 9. From germline, CDR1 is LNHDA and CDR2 SQIVND (reference sequence). The CDR3 covers 17 residues. The chain has TRBV19 and TRBJ2-7; 9 bases line up with TRBD1. The sequence came from a human donor in good health (CMV status not recorded). Some clones in this sample may be carry-over from other donors' samples. The sample taken for sequencing was PBMCs. The CDR3 nucleotides are TGTGCCAGTAGTATGGCCTTAAGGGACAGGGCCTCCTACGAGCAGTACTTC. Its protein product is CASSMALRDRASYEQYF.